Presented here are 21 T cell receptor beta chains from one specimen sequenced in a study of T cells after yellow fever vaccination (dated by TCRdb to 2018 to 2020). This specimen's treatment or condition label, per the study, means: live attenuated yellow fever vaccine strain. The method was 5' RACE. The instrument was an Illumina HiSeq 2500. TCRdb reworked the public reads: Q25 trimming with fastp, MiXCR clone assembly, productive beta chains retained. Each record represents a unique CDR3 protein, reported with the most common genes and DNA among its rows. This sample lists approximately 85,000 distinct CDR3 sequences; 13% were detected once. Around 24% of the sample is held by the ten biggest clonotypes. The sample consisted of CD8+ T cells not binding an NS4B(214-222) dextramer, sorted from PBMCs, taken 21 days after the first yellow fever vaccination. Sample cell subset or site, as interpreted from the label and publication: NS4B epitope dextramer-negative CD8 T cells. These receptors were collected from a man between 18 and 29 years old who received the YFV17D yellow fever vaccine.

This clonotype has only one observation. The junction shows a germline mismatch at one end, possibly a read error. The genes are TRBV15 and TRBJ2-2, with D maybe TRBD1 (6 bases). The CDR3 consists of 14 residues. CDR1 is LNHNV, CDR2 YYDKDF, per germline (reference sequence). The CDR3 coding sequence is TGTGCCACCAGCGGAGAGGGGGTTGCCGGGGAGCTGTTTTTT. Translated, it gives CATSGEGVAGELFF.

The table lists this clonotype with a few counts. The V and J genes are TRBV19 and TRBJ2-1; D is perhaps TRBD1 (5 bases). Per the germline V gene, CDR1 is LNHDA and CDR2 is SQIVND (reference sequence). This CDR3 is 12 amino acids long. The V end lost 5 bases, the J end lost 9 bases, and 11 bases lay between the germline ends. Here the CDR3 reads CASSFQGVEQFF. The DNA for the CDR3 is TGTGCCAGTAGTTTCCAGGGTGTTGAGCAGTTCTTC.

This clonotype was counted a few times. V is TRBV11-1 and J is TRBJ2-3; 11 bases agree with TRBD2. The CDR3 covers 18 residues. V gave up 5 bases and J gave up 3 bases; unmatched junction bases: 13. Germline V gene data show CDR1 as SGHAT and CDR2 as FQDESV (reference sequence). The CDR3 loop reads CASSPRISSGGTTDTQYF. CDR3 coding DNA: TGTGCCAGCAGCCCGCGGATCTCTAGCGGGGGGACGACAGATACGCAGTATTTT.

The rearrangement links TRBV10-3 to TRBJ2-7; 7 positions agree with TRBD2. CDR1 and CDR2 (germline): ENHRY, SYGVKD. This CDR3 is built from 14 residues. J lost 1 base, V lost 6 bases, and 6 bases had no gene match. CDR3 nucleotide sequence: TGTGCCATCAGATCCGGGACTACTTCCTACGAGCAGTACTTC. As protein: CAIRSGTTSYEQYF.

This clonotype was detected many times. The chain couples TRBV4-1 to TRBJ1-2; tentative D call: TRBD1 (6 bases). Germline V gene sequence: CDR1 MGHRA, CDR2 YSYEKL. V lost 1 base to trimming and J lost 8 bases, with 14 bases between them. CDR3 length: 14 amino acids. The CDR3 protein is CASSQGPSRGGYTF. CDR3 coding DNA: TGCGCCAGCAGCCAAGGTCCAAGCAGGGGAGGCTACACCTTC.

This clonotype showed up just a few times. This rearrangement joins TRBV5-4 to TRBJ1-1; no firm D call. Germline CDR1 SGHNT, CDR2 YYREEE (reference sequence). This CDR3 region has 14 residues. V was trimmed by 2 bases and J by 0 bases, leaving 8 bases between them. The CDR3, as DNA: TGTGCCAGCAGCTTAGAGAATCTGAACACTGAAGCTTTCTTT. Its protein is CASSLENLNTEAFF.

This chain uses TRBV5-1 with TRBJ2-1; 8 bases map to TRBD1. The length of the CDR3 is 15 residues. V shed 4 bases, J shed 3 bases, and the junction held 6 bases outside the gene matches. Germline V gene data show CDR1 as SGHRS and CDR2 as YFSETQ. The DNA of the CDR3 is TGCGCCAGCAGCGACGGACAGGGTTACTACAATGAGCAGTTCTTC. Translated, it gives CASSDGQGYYNEQFF. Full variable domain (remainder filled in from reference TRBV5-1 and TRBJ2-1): KAGVTQTPRYLIKTRGQQVTLSCSPISGHRSVSWYQQTPGQGLQFLFEYFSETQRNKGNFPGRFSGRQFSNSRSEMNVSTLELGDSALYLCASSDGQGYYNEQFFGPGTRLTVL.

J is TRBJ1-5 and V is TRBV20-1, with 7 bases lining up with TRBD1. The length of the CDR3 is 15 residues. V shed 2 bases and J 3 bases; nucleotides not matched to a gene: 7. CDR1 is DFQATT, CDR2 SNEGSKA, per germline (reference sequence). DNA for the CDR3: TGCAGTGCTAGACCCGACAGGGTAGACAATCAGCCCCAGCATTTT. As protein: CSARPDRVDNQPQHF.

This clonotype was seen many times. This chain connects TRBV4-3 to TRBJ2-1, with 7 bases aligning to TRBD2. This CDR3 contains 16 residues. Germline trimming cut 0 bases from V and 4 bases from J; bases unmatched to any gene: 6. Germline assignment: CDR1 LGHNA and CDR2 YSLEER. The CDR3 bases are TGCGCCAGCAGCCAAGATCACCTAGCGGAATACAATGAGCAGTTCTTC. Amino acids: CASSQDHLAEYNEQFF.

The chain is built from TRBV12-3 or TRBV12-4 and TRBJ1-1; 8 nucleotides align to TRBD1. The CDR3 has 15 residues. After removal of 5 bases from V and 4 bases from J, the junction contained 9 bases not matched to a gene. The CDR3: CASSLRTGLATEAFF. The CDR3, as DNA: TGTGCCAGCAGTCTCCGGACAGGGTTGGCCACTGAAGCTTTCTTT.

The CDR3 here is CSARDGRSVNGYTF. The CDR3 DNA sequence: TGCAGTGCTAGAGATGGACGAAGCGTGAATGGCTACACCTTC. The chain uses TRBV20-1 and TRBJ1-2; unclear D gene. CDR1 and CDR2 (germline): DFQATT, SNEGSKA (reference sequence). The germline V and J ends were trimmed by 0 bases and 6 bases, with 14 bases remaining between them. The CDR3 contains 14 residues.

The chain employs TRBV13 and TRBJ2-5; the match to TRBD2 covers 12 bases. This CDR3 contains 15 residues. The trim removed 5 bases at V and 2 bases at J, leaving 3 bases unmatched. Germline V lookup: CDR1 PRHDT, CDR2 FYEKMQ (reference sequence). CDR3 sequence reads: CASSTGLAGQETQYF. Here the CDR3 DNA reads TGTGCCAGCAGCACCGGACTAGCGGGGCAAGAGACCCAGTACTTC.

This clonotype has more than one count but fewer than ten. The CDR3 loop reads CASSLEGDTDTQYF. CDR3 coding DNA: TGTGCCAGCAGCTTGGAGGGAGACACAGATACGCAGTATTTT. The rearrangement links TRBV11-2 to TRBJ2-3, with D maybe TRBD2 (6 bases). V lost 3 bases to trimming and J lost 2 bases, with 9 bases between them. The CDR3 consists of 14 residues. The germline V gene encodes CDR1 SGHAT and CDR2 FQNNGV.

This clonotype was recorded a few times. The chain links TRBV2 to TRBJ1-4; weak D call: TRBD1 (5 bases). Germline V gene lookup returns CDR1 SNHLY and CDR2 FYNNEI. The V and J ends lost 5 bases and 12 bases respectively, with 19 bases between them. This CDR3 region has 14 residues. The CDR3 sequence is CASSRGSSETELFF. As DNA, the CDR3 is TGTGCCAGCAGTAGGGGCAGCTCCGAAACGGAACTGTTTTTT.

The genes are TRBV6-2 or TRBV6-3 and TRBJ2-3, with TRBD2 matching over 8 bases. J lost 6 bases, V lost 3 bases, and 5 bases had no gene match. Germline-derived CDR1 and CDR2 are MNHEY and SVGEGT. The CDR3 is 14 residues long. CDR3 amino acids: CASSYRTSRDTQYF. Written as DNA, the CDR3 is TGTGCCAGCAGTTATCGGACTAGCCGTGATACGCAGTATTTT.

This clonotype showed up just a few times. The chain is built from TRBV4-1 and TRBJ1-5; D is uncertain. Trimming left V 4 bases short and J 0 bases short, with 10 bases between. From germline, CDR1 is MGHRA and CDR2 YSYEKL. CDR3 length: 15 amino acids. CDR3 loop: CASSPRAVSNQPQHF. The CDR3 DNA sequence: TGCGCCAGCAGCCCCCGGGCCGTTAGCAATCAGCCCCAGCATTTT.

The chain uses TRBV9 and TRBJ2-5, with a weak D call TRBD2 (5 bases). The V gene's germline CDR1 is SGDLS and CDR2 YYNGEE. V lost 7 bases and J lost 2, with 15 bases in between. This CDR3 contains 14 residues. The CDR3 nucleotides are TGTGCCAGCTGTCCGGACTTGACTCAAGAGACCCAGTACTTC. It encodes CASCPDLTQETQYF.

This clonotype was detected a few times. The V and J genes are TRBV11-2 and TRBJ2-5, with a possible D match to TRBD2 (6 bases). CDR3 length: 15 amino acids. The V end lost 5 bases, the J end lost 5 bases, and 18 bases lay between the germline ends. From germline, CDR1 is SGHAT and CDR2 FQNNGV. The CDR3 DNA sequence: TGTGCCAGCAGCCCCGCGGCTAGCGACTGGGAGACCCAGTACTTC. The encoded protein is CASSPAASDWETQYF.

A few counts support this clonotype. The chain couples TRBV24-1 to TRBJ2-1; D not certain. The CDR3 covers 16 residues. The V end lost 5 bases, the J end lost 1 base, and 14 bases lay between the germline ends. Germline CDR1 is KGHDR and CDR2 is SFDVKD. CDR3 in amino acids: CATSATYSSSYNEQFF. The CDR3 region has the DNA TGTGCCACCAGTGCTACCTATAGCTCATCCTACAATGAGCAGTTCTTC.

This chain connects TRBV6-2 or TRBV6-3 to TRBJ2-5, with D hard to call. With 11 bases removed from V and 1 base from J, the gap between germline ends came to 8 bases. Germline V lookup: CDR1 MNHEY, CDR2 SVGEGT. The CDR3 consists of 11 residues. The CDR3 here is CAVLGQETQYF. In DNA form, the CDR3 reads TGTGCCGTTTTAGGCCAAGAGACCCAGTACTTC.

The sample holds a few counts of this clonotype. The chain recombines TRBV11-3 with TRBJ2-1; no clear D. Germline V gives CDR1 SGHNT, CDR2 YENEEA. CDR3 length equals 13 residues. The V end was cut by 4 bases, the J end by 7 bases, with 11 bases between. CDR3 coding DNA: TGTGCCAGCAGCTCACCCGGTGTGAATGAGCAGTTCTTC. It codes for CASSSPGVNEQFF.